This TCR beta chain was observed in a study of OX40 agonist ivuxolimab in advanced cancers. Study conclusions and caveats: Mean expanded clone counts were higher in CD8+ than CD4+ T cells.

TCRdb's table, derived via immunoSEQ multiplex PCR, lists solely in-frame clones and lacks some. The sample lists 69,000 or so clones, 85% seen once, with approximately 0.78% in the top ten. Trimming took 0 bases from V and 0 from J; bases not matched to a gene: 4. Germline V gene data show CDR1 as SGHNT and CDR2 as YYREEE (reference sequence). There are 17 residues in the CDR3. With respect to this clone: Antigen specificity is unknown.

The chain couples TRBV5-4 to TRBJ2-1; 9 positions match TRBD2. The starting material was CD4+ or CD8+ T cells sorted from blood, obtained in a trial of the OX40 agonist ivuxolimab. The clonotype comes from an adult with an advanced solid tumor such as melanoma, head and neck, liver or kidney cancer. Here the CDR3 reads CASSLVTSGHSYNEQFF. The DNA for the CDR3 is TGTGCCAGCAGCTTGGTCACTAGCGGGCACTCCTACAATGAGCAGTTCTTC.